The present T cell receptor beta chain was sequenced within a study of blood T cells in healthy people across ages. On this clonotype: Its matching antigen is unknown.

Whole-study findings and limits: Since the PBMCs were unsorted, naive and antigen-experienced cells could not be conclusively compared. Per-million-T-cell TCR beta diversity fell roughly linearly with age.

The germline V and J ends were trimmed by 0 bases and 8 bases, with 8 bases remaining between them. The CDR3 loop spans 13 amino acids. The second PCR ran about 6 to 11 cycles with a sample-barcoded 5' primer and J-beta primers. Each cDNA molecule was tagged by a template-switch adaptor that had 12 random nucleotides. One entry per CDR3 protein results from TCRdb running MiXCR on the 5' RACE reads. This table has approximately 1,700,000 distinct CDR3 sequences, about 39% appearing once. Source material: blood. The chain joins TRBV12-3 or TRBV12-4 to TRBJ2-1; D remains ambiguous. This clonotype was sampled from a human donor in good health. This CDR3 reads CASSLASEHEQFF. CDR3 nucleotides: TGTGCCAGCAGTTTAGCCTCGGAGCATGAGCAGTTCTTC.